This T cell receptor beta chain is drawn from a study of T cell clonality in common variable immunodeficiency (dated by TCRdb to the mid-2010s). This clone has ten or more counts. Its antigen target is currently unknown. The DNA ends 3 residues before the CDR3 does, and the rest of the CDR3 is filled in from the germline J gene. V and J are truncated by 5 bases and 4 bases respectively, leaving an intervening sequence of 14 bases. Inclusive of the bounding cysteine and phenylalanine, the CDR3 is 15 residues long. Only the CDR3 bases that were read are kept: 36 of them, in frame from base 1. CDR1 SNHLY and CDR2 FYNNEI are derived from the germline V gene. For sequencing input, CVID and control samples contributed equivalent amounts of genomic DNA. For every sample, a 60 bp segment covering the rearranged TCRbeta CDR3 region was amplified and then sequenced. TCRbeta amplification used the immunoSEQ assay, a bias-corrected multiplex PCR with high-throughput sequencing. On the authors' methods: Each unique nucleotide sequence was treated as a clone and annotated with V, D and J genes, copy number and frequency. Sequences were labeled productive if in frame, and non-productive if out of frame or containing stop codons. As previously described, clonality was calculated on the basis of Shannon's entropy. The predicted amino acid sequences of productive clones were used to derive the mean CDR3 Kyte-Doolittle hydropathy. Scaled V gene usage was hierarchically clustered using Manhattan distance and complete linkage with the R hclust function. Clone sharing by CDR3 amino acid sequence was assessed by resampling 12 repertoires per group over 100 rounds. The repertoires were searched for about 70 published EBV-specific and 245 published CMV-specific TCRbeta sequences. Analysis left out a couple of CVID samples that produced under 10,000 sequences, so a few dozen CVID repertoires remained. TCRdb obtained this table from immuneACCESS and retained in-frame rearrangements with V and J assigned. These tables miss some clones; where compared with another copy, unresolved V genes account for less than half of the shortfall, and the remainder is unexplained. That table supplies the V and J calls and clone size; D and trimming were determined from the DNA. The sample counts fewer than 55,000 clones, each observed more than once. About 2% of the sample is in the top ten clones.

Most CVID patients and most healthy controls were of Caucasian heritage. Heparinized peripheral whole blood samples of about 5 to 9 ml were collected from each donor. Genomic DNA from adults with common variable immune deficiency (CVID) and from healthy adult controls was used for sequencing of TCRbeta CDR3 repertoires. A total of about 22 healthy adult volunteers (approximately 12 female and approximately 10 male; age range about 20 to 70 years, mean age 34) were included in the control group. To isolate peripheral blood mononuclear cells, diluted blood was subjected to density centrifugation over Hypaque 1077 or Ficoll-Paque. Genomic DNA was extracted from unsorted mononuclear cells by Qiagen column purification or by a centrifugation-based method. Broad study findings and their caveats: Increased TCRbeta clonality was found in CVID subjects compared with healthy controls (t-test p = 0.018), with the increase being most characteristic of about a third of subjects. Correlations of repertoire features with clinical complications were constrained by heterogeneity among patients within the CVID cohort. CVID subjects shared fewer TCRbeta clones with each other than healthy controls did (p < 0.0001). According to the authors, figuring out what caused the increased clonality in CVID would require sequencing the repertoires of T cell subpopulations. Although equal DNA input was used, an average of about 81,820 unique sequences per sample was obtained for controls, compared with approximately 30,000 for CVID samples. CVID TCRbeta sequences were reported to have fewer deletions and N-nucleotide insertions and to lack highly modified clones with 13 or more V deletions.

The sample taken for sequencing was peripheral blood mononuclear cells. The receptor chain draws on TRBV2 and TRBJ1-4; a tentative D match to TRBD1 spans 6 bases. The sequence came from a person aged 18-70 years in good health. The DNA read from the CDR3 is TGTGCCAGCAGTCAGGACAGCGGGGTTAATGAAAAA. Protein translation: CASSQDSGVNEK. The entire CDR3 is CASSQDSGVNEKLFF.